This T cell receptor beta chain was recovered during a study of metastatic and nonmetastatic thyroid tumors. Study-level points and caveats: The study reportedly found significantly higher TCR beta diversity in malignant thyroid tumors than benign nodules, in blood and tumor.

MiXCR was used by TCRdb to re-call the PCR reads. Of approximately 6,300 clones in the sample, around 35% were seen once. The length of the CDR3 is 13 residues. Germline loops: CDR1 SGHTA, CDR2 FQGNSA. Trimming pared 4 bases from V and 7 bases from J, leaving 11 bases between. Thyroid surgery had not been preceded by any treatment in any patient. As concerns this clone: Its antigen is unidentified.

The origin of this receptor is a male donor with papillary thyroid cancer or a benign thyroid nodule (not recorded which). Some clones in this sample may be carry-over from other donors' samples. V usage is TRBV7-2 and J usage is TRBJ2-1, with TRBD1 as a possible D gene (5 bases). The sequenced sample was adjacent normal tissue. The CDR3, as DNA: TGTGCCAGCAGCTCAGGGCCCTGGAATGAGCAGTTCTTC. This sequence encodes CASSSGPWNEQFF.